This paragraph covers one T cell receptor (beta chain) sequence. What antigen it recognizes has not been identified. No base qualities exist here, and no much larger clone lies one base off it. A single peripheral blood draw of around 0.11 L on average was collected from each donor into heparinised tubes. A BD FACSAria II was used to sort naive, central memory, regulatory and stem cell-like memory CD4+ T cells with a panel that included CD45RO, CCR7, CD25, CD127, CD95 and CD27. Every sorted population had a purity above 98%. Right away, PBMCs were isolated by Lymphoprep density gradient centrifugation and were stained directly, with no culture step. So that batch effects would be minimized, each experiment stained and sorted samples in pairs, pairing one healthy donor with one patient. This record belongs to a study of beta chain features in type 1 diabetes (dated by TCRdb to about 2018). Regarding the research as a whole: Mean age, gender distribution, total cell number and subset yield were not different between patients and healthy donors. The study compared TCRB repertoires of sorted circulating CD4+ T cell subsets between recently diagnosed type 1 diabetes patients and matched healthy donors. Naive and central memory subsets were obtained from all 30 or so donors, but regulatory and stem cell-like memory subsets were isolated from only 8 patients and roughly 8 healthy donors. Across all samples, fewer than 130 million sorted cells were examined, and cell number per subset correlated strongly with RNA yield. What the study reported, not specific to this receptor: A moderate but significant shortening of TCRB CDR3 length was observed in type 1 diabetes patients in all four CD4+ subsets. Shorter templates might have been favored by PCR, but patient and control samples were amplified and corrected together, so both groups would have been affected equally by any skew. Naive, central memory and regulatory TCRB repertoires appeared to be more similar among patients than among healthy donors. Because cDNA was sequenced instead of genomic DNA, activated cells with high expression could be over-represented, although the groups did not differ in activation or CD3 levels. Because the HLA sub-analyses included only small numbers of individuals, any influence of HLA type on TCRB rearrangement was left unresolved. At VDJ recombination sites, patients with type 1 diabetes made fewer insertions and deleted more nucleotides, a pattern implying thymic rearrangement abnormalities.

All of the isolated RNA was reverse transcribed with the High Capacity cDNA Reverse Transcription Kit, so expressed TCRB transcripts were sequenced. Deep immunoSEQ sequencing was performed on naive, central memory and regulatory T cell samples, with an average of about 3.57 million total reads per sample. After sorted cells were lysed in RLT buffer, RNA was extracted with DNase-treated RNeasy Micro or Mini kits, with the choice depending on cell number. To prevent cross-contamination, each cell subset was processed individually, whereas patient and healthy donor samples were processed jointly. The immunoSEQ multiplex PCR was used to amplify TCRB sequences from cDNA, yielding 87-bp fragments that span the CDR3 region. Amplicons were sequenced on the Illumina HiSeq platform. The authors' pipeline ran thus. PCR bias was corrected computationally using synthetic template baselines, and reads within Hamming distance 2 were collapsed, with unmergeable singletons discarded. Reads were aligned against IMGT so that V, D and J genes, CDR3 length and insertions or deletions at six rearrangement sites could be assigned. Within each subset, clonotype counts were normalized to the number of sorted cells before true diversity and Gini coefficients were calculated with the tcR R package. Repertoire sharing was quantified using the overlap coefficient calculated on TCRB nucleotide sequences. As a proxy for the pre-selection repertoire, out-of-frame TCRB sequences from naive cells were analyzed. In its TCRdb copy, this immuneACCESS table keeps in-frame sequences only and misses some clones. Where compared with another copy, unresolved V genes explain less than half of these, and the others have no known cause. V, J and clone size reflect that table, while D and trimming were determined from the DNA. Counted in this sample were hundreds of thousands of clones; more than 13% of them appeared once. The ten largest clones capture roughly 0.04% of the sample.

V trim: 3 bases; J trim: 2 bases; unmatched bases: 8. The CDR3, from cysteine to phenylalanine, totals 16 residues. Only the CDR3 portion is preserved as DNA: 48 bases, with reading frame beginning at the first base. As encoded in the germline V gene, CDR1 is SGHDN while CDR2 is FVKESK. This TCR came from a man aged 18 to 35 with type 1 diabetes. The sample taken for sequencing was naive CD4+ T cells from blood. Reading the label with the study, this specimen's cell subset or site is: true naive CD4+ T cells. Recombination connected TRBV14 to TRBJ2-7; 9 bases in between match TRBD1. The CDR3 protein: CASSQLPGQGTYEQYF. In nucleotides, the sequence is TGTGCCAGCAGCCAGCTACCGGGACAGGGAACCTACGAGCAGTACTTC.